The rows below give T cell receptor beta chains drawn from one sample of a study of blood T cell repertoires in COVID-19. TCRdb's copy holds only in-frame clones and misses some; the assay was immunoSEQ multiplex PCR. This sample has some 150,000 clones, with over 65% found just once. The sample taken for sequencing was PBMCs or T cells enriched from blood (not recorded which). The receptors derive from a woman between 45 and 65 years old who had recovered from COVID-19. Both conserved end residues are part of each CDR3. A D gene is named only where the DNA matches it firmly. Size values are once, few and many counts, or a class for expanded clones, and some rows have none.

>-|TRBD2|TRBV7-2|15|TRBJ2-1
TGTGCCAGCAGCTTAGAACTAGCGGCAACCAATGAGCAGTTCTTC
CASSLELAATNEQFF
>-|-|TRBV19|15|TRBJ2-1
TGTGCCAGTAGTATGTCCGCGGCAGGGGGGAATGAGCAGTTCTTC
CASSMSAAGGNEQFF
>-|TRBD1|TRBV2|13|TRBJ2-5
TGTGCCAGCAGTAACTACAGGGGAGAGACCCAGTACTTC
CASSNYRGETQYF
>few|-|TRBV19|14|TRBJ1-2
TGTGCCAGTAGTATGTCCCTCCCGGTCGATGGCTACACCTTC
CASSMSLPVDGYTF
>-|-|TRBV30|13|TRBJ1-3
TGTGCCTGGAGTTTTAAGGGGGGAAACACCATATATTTT
CAWSFKGGNTIYF
>-|-|TRBV30|13|TRBJ2-2
TGTGCCAGAGGGAATACCAAGACCGGGGAGCTGTTTTTT
CARGNTKTGELFF
>-|-|TRBV9|15|TRBJ1-3
TGTGCCAGCAGCGTGACAGATTTCTCTGGAAACACCATATATTTT
CASSVTDFSGNTIYF
>-|-|TRBV4-1|13|TRBJ1-5
TGCGCCAGCAGCCAAGGCCTGGGGCGGCCCCAGCATTTT
CASSQGLGRPQHF
>-|-|TRBV27|18|TRBJ2-2
TGTGCCAGCAGCCCACCACCGGGGGTAACTGCGAACACCGGGGAGCTGTTTTTT
CASSPPPGVTANTGELFF
>-|-|TRBV28|15|TRBJ1-4
TGTGCCAGCAGTTTAGGCAGCGCAACTAATGAAAAACTGTTTTTT
CASSLGSATNEKLFF